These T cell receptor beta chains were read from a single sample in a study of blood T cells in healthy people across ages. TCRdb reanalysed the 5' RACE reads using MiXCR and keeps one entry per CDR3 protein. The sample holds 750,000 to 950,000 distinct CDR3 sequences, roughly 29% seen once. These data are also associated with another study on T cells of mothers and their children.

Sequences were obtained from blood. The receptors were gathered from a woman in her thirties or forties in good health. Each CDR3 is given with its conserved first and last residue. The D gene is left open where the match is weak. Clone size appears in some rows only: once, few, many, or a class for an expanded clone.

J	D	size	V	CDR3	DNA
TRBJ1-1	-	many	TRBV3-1	CASSLGRSSEAFF	TGTGCCAGCAGCCTGGGCAGGTCGTCTGAAGCTTTCTTT
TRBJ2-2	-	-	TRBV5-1	CASTVEVKAGELFF	TGCGCCAGTACCGTGGAGGTGAAGGCCGGGGAGCTGTTTTTT
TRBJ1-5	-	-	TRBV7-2	CASSSPSVAGQPQHF	TGTGCCAGCAGCTCGCCCTCTGTGGCGGGCCAGCCCCAGCATTTT
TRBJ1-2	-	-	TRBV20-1	CSARALGLDYGCTF	TGCAGTGCTAGAGCGCTAGGACTGGACTATGGCTGCACCTTC
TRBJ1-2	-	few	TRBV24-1	CATSDLGRPYGYTF	TGTGCCACCAGTGATTTAGGCAGACCCTATGGCTACACCTTC
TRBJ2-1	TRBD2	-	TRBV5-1	CASSLRTSGYSNNEQFF	TGCGCCAGCAGCTTGAGGACTAGCGGATACTCGAACAATGAGCAGTTCTTC
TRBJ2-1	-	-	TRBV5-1	CASSPSRAGLNEQFF	TGCGCCAGCAGTCCGTCGCGTGCTGGGTTGAATGAGCAGTTCTTC
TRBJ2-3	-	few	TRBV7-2	CASSLKLTDTQYF	TGTGCCAGCAGCTTAAAGCTCACAGATACGCAGTATTTT
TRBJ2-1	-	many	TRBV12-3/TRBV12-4	CASSLARRYNEQFF	TGTGCCAGCAGTTTAGCCAGGCGCTACAATGAGCAGTTCTTC
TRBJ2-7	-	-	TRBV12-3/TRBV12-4	CASSLRGQPKYF	TGTGCCAGCAGTTTAAGGGGTCAACCTAAGTACTTC
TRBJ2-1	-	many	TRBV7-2	CASSLISEQFF	TGTGCCAGCAGCTTAATCAGTGAGCAGTTCTTC
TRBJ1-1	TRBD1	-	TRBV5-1	CASSPDRQGNTEAFF	TGCGCCAGCAGCCCGGATCGACAGGGTAACACTGAAGCTTTCTTT
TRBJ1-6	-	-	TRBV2	CASSDPTGRAPLHF	TGTGCCAGCAGTGACCCGACAGGTCGGGCGCCCCTCCACTTT
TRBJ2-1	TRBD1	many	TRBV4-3	CASSQGRTGGLNEQFF	TGCGCCAGCAGCCAAGGACGGACAGGGGGATTGAATGAGCAGTTCTTC
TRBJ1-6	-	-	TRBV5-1	CASSLVGQPSPLHF	TGCGCCAGCAGCTTGGTGGGGCAACCATCACCCCTCCACTTT
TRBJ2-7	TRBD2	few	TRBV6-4	CASSDAGGSYNEQYF	TGTGCCAGCAGTGACGCGGGGGGCTCCTACAATGAGCAGTACTTC
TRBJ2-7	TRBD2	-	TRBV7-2	CASSQLRGVNYEQYF	TGTGCCAGCAGCCAGCTTCGGGGGGTGAACTACGAGCAGTACTTC
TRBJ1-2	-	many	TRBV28	CASSLGGLGYTF	TGTGCCAGCAGCTTAGGGGGGCTTGGCTACACCTTC
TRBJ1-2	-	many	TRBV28	CASSFGMNYGYTF	TGTGCCAGCAGTTTCGGGATGAACTATGGCTACACCTTC
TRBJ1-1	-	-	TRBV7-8	CASSATGKGAFF	TGTGCCAGCAGCGCCACAGGGAAGGGCGCTTTCTTT
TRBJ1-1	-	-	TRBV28	CASKDRDGFMNTEAFF	TGTGCCAGCAAGGACCGGGACGGTTTCATGAACACTGAAGCTTTCTTT
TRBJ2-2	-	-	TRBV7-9	CASSLALAGTNTGELFF	TGTGCCAGCAGCTTAGCGCTCGCCGGGACGAACACCGGGGAGCTGTTTTTT
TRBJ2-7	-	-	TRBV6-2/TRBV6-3	CASSYFVAGYEQYF	TGTGCCAGCAGTTACTTTGTGGCAGGGTACGAGCAGTACTTC
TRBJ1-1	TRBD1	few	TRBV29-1	CSVGGTGGNTEAFF	TGCAGCGTTGGAGGGACAGGGGGGAACACTGAAGCTTTCTTT
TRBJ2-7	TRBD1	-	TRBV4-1	CASSRTGGSYEQSF	TGCGCCAGCAGCAGGACAGGGGGCTCCTACGAGCAGTCCTTC
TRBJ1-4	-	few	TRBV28	CATSSSGIGREKLFF	TGTGCCACCTCTTCCTCTGGGATAGGGAGGGAAAAACTGTTTTTT
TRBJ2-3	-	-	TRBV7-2	CASSAVGADTQYF	TGTGCCAGCAGCGCCGTTGGGGCAGATACGCAGTATTTT
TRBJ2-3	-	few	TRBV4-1	CASSQDRYRAVRLSGTQYF	TGCGCCAGCAGCCAAGACCGATACAGGGCCGTCCGGCTGAGTGGTACGCAGTATTTT
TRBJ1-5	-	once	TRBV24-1	CATSAPVGPQHF	TGTGCCACCAGTGCCCCGGTCGGCCCGCAGCATTTT
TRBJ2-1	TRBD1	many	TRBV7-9	CASSLPGQGLFEQFF	TGTGCCAGCAGCCTTCCGGGACAGGGATTGTTTGAGCAGTTCTTC
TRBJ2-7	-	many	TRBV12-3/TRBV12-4	CASSFSGYEQYF	TGTGCCAGCAGTTTTAGTGGGTACGAGCAGTACTTC
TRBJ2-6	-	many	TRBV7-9	CASSLEGLGANVLTF	TGTGCCAGCAGCTTGGAAGGGCTCGGGGCCAACGTCCTGACTTTC
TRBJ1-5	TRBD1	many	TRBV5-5	CASSTGVISNQPQHF	TGTGCCAGCAGTACAGGGGTGATTAGCAATCAGCCCCAGCATTTT
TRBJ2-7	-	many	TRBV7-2	CASSLGYSSNEQYF	TGTGCCAGCAGCTTAGGTTATTCGAGCAACGAGCAGTACTTC
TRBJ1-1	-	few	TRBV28	CASESNTEAFF	TGTGCCAGCGAGTCGAACACTGAAGCTTTCTTT
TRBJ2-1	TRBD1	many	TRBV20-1	CSARGPGTGNSYNEQFF	TGCAGTGCTAGAGGACCGGGGACAGGCAACTCCTACAATGAGCAGTTCTTC